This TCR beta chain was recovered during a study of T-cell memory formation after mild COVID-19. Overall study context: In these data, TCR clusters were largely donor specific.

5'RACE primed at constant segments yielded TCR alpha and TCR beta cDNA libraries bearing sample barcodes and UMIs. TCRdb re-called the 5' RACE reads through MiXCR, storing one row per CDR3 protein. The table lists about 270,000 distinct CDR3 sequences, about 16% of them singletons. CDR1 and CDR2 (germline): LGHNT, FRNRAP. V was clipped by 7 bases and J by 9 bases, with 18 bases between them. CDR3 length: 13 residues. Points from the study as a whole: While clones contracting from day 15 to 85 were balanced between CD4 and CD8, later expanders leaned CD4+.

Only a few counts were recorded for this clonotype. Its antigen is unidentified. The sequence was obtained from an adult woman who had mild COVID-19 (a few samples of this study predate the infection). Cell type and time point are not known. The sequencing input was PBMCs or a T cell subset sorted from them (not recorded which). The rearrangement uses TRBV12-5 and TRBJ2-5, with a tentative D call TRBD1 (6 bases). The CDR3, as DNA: TGTGCTAGTGCCGGGGCGACAGGCGAAGCCCAGTACTTC. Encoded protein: CASAGATGEAQYF.